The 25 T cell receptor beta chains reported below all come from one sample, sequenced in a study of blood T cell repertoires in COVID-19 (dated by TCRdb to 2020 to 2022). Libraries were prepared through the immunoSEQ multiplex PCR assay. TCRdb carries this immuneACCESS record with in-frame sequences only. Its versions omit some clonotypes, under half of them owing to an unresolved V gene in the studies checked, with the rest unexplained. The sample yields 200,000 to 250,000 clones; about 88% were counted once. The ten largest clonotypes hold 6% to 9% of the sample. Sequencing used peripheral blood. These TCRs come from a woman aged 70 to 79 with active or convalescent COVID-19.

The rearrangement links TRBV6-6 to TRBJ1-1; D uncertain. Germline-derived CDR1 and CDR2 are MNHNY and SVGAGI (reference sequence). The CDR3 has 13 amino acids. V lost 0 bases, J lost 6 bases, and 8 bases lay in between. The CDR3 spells CASSYSRAAEAFF. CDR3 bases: TGTGCCAGCAGTTACTCGAGGGCGGCTGAAGCTTTCTTT.

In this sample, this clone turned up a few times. The CDR3 DNA reads TGCAGCGTTGGCGACATGGCGAACACCGGGGAGCTGTTTTTT. It yields the protein CSVGDMANTGELFF. The J gene is TRBJ2-2, the V gene TRBV29-1; D remains ambiguous. V was shortened by 4 bases and J by 0 bases, with 9 bases between the two germline ends. The CDR3 has 14 residues. Germline V gene data show CDR1 as SQVTM and CDR2 as ANQGSEA.

CDR3 sequence: CASSQSSHPEGAYNEQFF. The CDR3 bases are TGCGCCAGCAGCCAGTCTAGCCACCCCGAGGGAGCTTACAATGAGCAGTTCTTC. J is TRBJ2-1 and V is TRBV5-1, with a possible D match to TRBD2 (5 bases). V lost 4 bases and J 4 bases, leaving 24 bases between the germline ends. This CDR3 has 18 residues. Germline loops: CDR1 SGHRS, CDR2 YFSETQ.

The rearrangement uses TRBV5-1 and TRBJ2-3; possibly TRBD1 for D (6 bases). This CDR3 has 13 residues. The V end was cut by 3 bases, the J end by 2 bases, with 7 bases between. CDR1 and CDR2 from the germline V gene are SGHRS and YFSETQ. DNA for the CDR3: TGCGCCAGCAGCTCAGGGGACACAGATACGCAGTATTTT. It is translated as CASSSGDTDTQYF. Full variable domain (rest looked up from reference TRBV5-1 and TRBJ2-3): KAGVTQTPRYLIKTRGQQVTLSCSPISGHRSVSWYQQTPGQGLQFLFEYFSETQRNKGNFPGRFSGRQFSNSRSEMNVSTLELGDSALYLCASSSGDTDTQYFGPGTRLTVL.

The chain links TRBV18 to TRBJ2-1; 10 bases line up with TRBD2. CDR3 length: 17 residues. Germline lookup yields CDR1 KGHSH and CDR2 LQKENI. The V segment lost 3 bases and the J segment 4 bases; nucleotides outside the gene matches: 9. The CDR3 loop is CASSPYSGGPTYNEQFF. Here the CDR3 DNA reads TGTGCCAGCTCACCCTATAGCGGGGGGCCCACTTACAATGAGCAGTTCTTC. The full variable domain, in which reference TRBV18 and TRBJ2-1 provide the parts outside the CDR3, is NAGVMQNPRHLVRRRGQEARLRCSPMKGHSHVYWYRQLPEEGLKFMVYLQKENIIDESGMPKERFSAEFPKEGPSILRIQQVVRGDSAAYFCASSPYSGGPTYNEQFFGPGTRLTVL.

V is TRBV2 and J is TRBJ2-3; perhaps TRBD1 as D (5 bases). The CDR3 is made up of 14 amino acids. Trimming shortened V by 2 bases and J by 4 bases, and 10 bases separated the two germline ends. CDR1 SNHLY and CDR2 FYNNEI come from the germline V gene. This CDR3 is CASSEQGWADTQYF. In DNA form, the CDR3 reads TGTGCCAGCAGTGAACAGGGCTGGGCAGATACGCAGTATTTT. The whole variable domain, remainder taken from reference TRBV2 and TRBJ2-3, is EPEVTQTPSHQVTQMGQEVILRCVPISNHLYFYWYRQILGQKVEFLVSFYNNEISEKSEIFDDQFSVERPDGSNFTLKIRSTKLEDSAMYFCASSEQGWADTQYFGPGTRLTVL.

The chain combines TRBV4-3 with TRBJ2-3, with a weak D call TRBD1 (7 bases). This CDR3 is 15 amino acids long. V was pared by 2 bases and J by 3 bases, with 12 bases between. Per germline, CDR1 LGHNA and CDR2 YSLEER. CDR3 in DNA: TGCGCCAGCAGCCAAAGGAGGGGGCGGACAGATACGCAGTATTTT. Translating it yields CASSQRRGRTDTQYF.

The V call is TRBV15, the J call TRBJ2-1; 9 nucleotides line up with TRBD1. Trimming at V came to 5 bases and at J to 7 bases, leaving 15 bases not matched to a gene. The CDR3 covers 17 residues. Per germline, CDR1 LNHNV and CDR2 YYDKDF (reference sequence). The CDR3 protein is CATSFRGGGQGRNEQFF. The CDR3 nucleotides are TGTGCCACCAGCTTCAGGGGAGGAGGACAGGGGAGAAATGAGCAGTTCTTC.

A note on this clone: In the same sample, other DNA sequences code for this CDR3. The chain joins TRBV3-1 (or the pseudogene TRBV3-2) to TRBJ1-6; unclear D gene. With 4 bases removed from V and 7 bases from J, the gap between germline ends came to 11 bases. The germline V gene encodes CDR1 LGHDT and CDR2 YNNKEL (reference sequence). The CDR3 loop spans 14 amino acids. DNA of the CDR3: TGTGCCAGCAGCCCCAGGACGGGAAATTCACCCCTCCACTTT. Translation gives CASSPRTGNSPLHF.

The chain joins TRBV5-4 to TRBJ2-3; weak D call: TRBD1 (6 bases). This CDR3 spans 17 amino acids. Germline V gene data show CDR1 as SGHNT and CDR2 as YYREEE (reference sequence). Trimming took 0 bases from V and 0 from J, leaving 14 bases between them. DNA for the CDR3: TGTGCCAGCAGCTTGGCCCCACAGGGTACTAGCACAGATACGCAGTATTTT. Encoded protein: CASSLAPQGTSTDTQYF.

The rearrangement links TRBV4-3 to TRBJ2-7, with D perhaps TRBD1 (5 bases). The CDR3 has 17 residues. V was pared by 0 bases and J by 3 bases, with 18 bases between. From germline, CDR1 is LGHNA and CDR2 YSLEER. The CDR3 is CASSQDGPGLRVYEQYF. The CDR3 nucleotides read TGCGCCAGCAGCCAAGATGGTCCAGGGTTGCGAGTCTACGAGCAGTACTTC.

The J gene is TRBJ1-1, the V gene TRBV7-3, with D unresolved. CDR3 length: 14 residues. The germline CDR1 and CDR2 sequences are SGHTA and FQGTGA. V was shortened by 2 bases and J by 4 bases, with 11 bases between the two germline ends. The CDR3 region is CASSLDGATTEAFF. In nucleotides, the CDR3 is TGTGCCAGCAGCTTAGATGGAGCAACCACTGAAGCTTTCTTT.

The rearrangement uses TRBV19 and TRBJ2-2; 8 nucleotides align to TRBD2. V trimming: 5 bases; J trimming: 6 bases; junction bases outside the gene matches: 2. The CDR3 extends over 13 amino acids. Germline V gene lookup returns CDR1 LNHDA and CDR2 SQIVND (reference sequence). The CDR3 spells CASSSGGAGELFF. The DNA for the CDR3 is TGTGCCAGTAGTTCCGGGGGGGCCGGGGAGCTGTTTTTT.

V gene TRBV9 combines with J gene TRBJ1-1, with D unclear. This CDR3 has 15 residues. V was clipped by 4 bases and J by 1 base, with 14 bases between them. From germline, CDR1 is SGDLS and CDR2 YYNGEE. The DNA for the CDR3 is TGTGCCAGCAGCCCTTTCATGTCTAGGAACACTGAAGCTTTCTTT. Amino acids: CASSPFMSRNTEAFF.

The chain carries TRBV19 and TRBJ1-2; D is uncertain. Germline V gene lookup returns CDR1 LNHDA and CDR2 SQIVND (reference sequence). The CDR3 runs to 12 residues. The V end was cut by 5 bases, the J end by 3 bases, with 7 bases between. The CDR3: CASSPPHYGYTF. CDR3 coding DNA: TGTGCCAGTAGTCCCCCTCACTATGGCTACACCTTC.

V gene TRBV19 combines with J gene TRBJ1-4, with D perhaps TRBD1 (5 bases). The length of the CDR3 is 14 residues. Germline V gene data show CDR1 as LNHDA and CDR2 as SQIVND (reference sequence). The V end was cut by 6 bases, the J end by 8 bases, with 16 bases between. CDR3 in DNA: TGTGCCAGTAGCCTCAGGGCGATTAGGGAAAAACTGTTTTTT. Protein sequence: CASSLRAIREKLFF.

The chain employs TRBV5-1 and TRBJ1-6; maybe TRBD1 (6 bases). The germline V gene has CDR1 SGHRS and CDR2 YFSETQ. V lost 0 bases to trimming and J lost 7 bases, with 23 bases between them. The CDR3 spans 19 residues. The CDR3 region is CASSLGIRGFNRVNSPLHF. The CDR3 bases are TGCGCCAGCAGCTTGGGGATTCGGGGATTTAACAGGGTAAATTCACCCCTCCACTTT.

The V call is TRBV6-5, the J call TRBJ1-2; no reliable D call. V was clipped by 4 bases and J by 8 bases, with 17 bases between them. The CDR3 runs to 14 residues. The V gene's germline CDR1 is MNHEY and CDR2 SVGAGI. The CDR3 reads CASSFGREFRGYTF. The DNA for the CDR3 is TGTGCCAGCAGTTTCGGACGGGAATTTCGGGGCTACACCTTC.

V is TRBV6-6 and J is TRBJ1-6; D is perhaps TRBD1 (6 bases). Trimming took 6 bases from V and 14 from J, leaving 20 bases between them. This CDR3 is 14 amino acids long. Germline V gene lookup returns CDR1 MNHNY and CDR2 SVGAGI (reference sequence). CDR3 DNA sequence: TGTGCCAGCAGCCAGACAGGATCATCTGGGGCCCTCCACTTT. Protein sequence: CASSQTGSSGALHF.

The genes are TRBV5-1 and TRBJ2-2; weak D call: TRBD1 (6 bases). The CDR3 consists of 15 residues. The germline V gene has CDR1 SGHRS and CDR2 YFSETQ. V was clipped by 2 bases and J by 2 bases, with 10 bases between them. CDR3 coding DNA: TGCGCCAGCAGCTTCGGGACATTTAACACCGGGGAGCTGTTTTTT. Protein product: CASSFGTFNTGELFF.

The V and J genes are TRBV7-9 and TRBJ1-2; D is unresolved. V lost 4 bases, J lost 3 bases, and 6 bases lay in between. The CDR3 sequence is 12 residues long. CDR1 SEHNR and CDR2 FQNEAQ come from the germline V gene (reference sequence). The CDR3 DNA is TGTGCCAGCAGCTCTGAGGACTATGGCTACACCTTC. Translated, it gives CASSSEDYGYTF.

CDR3 loop: CASSLGRNTGELFF. Here the CDR3 DNA reads TGTGCCAGCAGTTTGGGGAGGAACACCGGGGAGCTGTTTTTT. J is TRBJ2-2 and V is TRBV27; the D gene is possibly TRBD2 (5 bases). CDR3 length: 14 residues. Trimming left V 3 bases short and J 1 base short, with 6 bases between. CDR1 and CDR2 from the germline V gene are MNHEY and SMNVEV (reference sequence).

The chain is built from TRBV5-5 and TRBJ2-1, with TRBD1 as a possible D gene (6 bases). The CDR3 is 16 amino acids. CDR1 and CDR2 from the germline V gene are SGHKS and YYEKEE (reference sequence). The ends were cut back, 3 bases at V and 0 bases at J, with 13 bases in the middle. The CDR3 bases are TGTGCCAGCAGCTCGTCGGGACACCTCTCCTACAATGAGCAGTTCTTC. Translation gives CASSSSGHLSYNEQFF.

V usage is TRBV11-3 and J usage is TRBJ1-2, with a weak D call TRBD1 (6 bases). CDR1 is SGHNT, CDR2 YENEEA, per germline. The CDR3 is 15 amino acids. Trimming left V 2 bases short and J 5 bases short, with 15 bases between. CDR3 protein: CASSLLEQGSYGYTF. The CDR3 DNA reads TGTGCCAGCAGCTTATTGGAACAGGGAAGTTATGGCTACACCTTC.

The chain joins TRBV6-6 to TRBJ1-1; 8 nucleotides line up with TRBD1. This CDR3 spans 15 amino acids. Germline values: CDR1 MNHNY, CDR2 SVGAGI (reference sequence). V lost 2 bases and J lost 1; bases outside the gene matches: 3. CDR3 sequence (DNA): TGTGCCAGCAGTTACGGGGACAGGCCGAACACTGAAGCTTTCTTT. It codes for CASSYGDRPNTEAFF.